Sequencing of this T cell receptor beta chain was carried out in a study of T cell repertoires in cytomegalovirus infection. Study-wide context: From public TCR beta signatures came an indication of both CMV infection and matching HLA type. The study's findings and limits: Public TCR beta family frequency separated CMV-and-HLA carriers, including in an independent cohort. The response measured ex vivo was dominated by TCR beta clonotypes (HLA-C-restricted and CMV-specific).

Germline V gives CDR1 SEHNR, CDR2 FQNEAQ (reference sequence). The CDR3 totals 12 residues. V lost 5 bases, J lost 3 bases, and 8 bases lay in between. TCRdb re-derived calls from the reads in MiXCR, one entry per CDR3 protein. The table lists 600,000 to 800,000 distinct CDR3 sequences, more than 20% of them singletons. This clonotype has just a few counts. Its antigen is still unknown. Input material: CD8+ T cells from PBMCs. This TCR derives from a human donor in good health (CMV status not recorded). Some clones in this sample may be carry-over from other donors' samples. The V call is TRBV7-9, the J call TRBJ2-7; unclear D gene. The CDR3 here is CASSEAYYEQYF. In nucleotides, the CDR3 is TGTGCCAGCAGCGAAGCCTACTACGAGCAGTACTTC.